This passage covers 20 T cell receptor beta chains from one sample sequenced in a study of blood T cell repertoires in COVID-19. Profiled with immunoSEQ multiplex PCR; TCRdb holds only in-frame clones, not every one. Among 80,000 to 90,000 clones listed, around 82% were seen once. The sample taken for sequencing was peripheral blood. Every receptor here comes from a woman of 80 years or more with acute or convalescent COVID-19.

The J gene is TRBJ1-6, the V gene TRBV11-1; weak D call: TRBD1 (5 bases). This CDR3 is 14 amino acids long. The germline gives CDR1 SGHAT, CDR2 FQDESV (reference sequence). Trimming took 2 bases from V and 10 from J, leaving 12 bases between them. The CDR3 reads CASSLSVGASPLHF. Here the CDR3 DNA reads TGTGCCAGCAGCTTATCTGTAGGGGCATCACCCCTCCACTTT. The whole variable domain, remainder taken from reference TRBV11-1 and TRBJ1-6, is EAEVAQSPRYKITEKSQAVAFWCDPISGHATLYWYRQILGQGPELLVQFQDESVVDDSQLPKDRFSAERLKGVDSTLKIQPAELGDSAMYLCASSLSVGASPLHFGNGTRLTVT.

This sequence joins TRBV6-5 and TRBJ1-2, with 7 nucleotides matching TRBD1. The J segment lost 8 bases and the V segment lost 6 bases, leaving 12 bases of the junction unmatched. This CDR3 contains 14 residues. Germline assignment: CDR1 MNHEY and CDR2 SVGAGI. The CDR3 loop is CASRIEGGASGYTF. In DNA, the CDR3 is TGTGCCAGCAGGATTGAAGGGGGCGCGTCAGGCTACACCTTC.

The genes are TRBV7-9 and TRBJ2-3; D uncertain. The germline gives CDR1 SEHNR, CDR2 FQNEAQ (reference sequence). V lost 5 bases and J lost 6, with 6 bases in between. CDR3 length: 11 residues. CDR3 loop: CASSRLDTQYF. CDR3 in DNA: TGTGCCAGCAGCCGACTTGATACGCAGTATTTT.

This clone was observed a handful of times. The rearrangement joins TRBV5-1 to TRBJ2-7; unclear D gene. This CDR3 is built from 15 residues. V lost 4 bases and J lost 7, with 21 bases in between. Germline V gene data show CDR1 as SGHRS and CDR2 as YFSETQ. Here the CDR3 DNA reads TGCGCCAGCAGCCGCGGAGCCGGAACCGTAGAGGAGCAGTACTTC. Translation gives CASSRGAGTVEEQYF.

V is TRBV2 and J is TRBJ2-5, with TRBD2 identical over 8 bases. With V trimmed by 6 bases and J by 4 bases, 1 base remained unmatched. The CDR3 sequence is 12 residues long. Germline V CDR1 and CDR2: SNHLY, FYNNEI. The chain's CDR3 is CASRSGGETQYF. CDR3 nucleotide sequence: TGTGCCAGCAGGAGCGGGGGAGAGACCCAGTACTTC.

The chain links TRBV29-1 to TRBJ2-7; 10 nucleotides agree with TRBD1. V trimming: 6 bases; J trimming: 6 bases; junction bases outside the gene matches: 8. The CDR3 is 13 amino acids. CDR1 is SQVTM and CDR2 is ANQGSEA in the germline V gene. The CDR3 DNA reads TGCAGCGTGACCCGGGACAGGGGCAGCGAGCAGTACTTC. Its protein product is CSVTRDRGSEQYF.

The chain carries TRBV2 and TRBJ1-4; D may be TRBD1 (5 bases). The V end lost 5 bases, the J end lost 11 bases, and 27 bases lay between the germline ends. There are 17 residues in the CDR3. Germline V CDR1 and CDR2: SNHLY, FYNNEI. As DNA, the CDR3 is TGTGCCAGCAGTACCACCGCGGGGACTCTCCGGTGGGGGAAACTGTTTTTT. It encodes CASSTTAGTLRWGKLFF.

The genes are TRBV25-1 and TRBJ1-4; D gene unclear. Germline V lookup: CDR1 MGHDK, CDR2 SYGVNS. V was cut by 1 base and J by 10 bases, with 10 bases left in between. This CDR3 is 13 amino acids long. CDR3 sequence: CASSESTAGKLFF. The CDR3 bases are TGTGCCAGCAGTGAATCTACAGCCGGAAAACTGTTTTTT.

As for this clone: The junction and the germline gene differ at one end; a read error may be behind it. The genes are TRBV5-1 and TRBJ2-1, with 9 bases that match TRBD2. CDR1 SGHRS and CDR2 YFSETQ come from the germline V gene. The CDR3 loop spans 18 amino acids. CDR3 sequence reads: CASSLVPAGSGGASEQFF. CDR3 sequence (DNA): TGCGCCAGCAGTTTGGTACCGGCGGGTAGCGGGGGTGCGAGTGAGCAGTTCTTC.

V usage is TRBV2 and J usage is TRBJ1-5; no firm D call. The CDR3 is 14 amino acids. Trimming took off 7 bases at V and 3 bases at J, with 13 bases between the two ends. The V gene's germline CDR1 is SNHLY and CDR2 FYNNEI. The DNA of the CDR3 is TGTGCCAGCAAGAGGTCCGGGGACAATCAGCCCCAGCATTTT. Translation gives CASKRSGDNQPQHF.

The V gene is TRBV5-6, the J gene TRBJ2-4; a possible D gene is TRBD1 (5 bases). This CDR3 comprises 15 residues. V was shortened by 0 bases and J by 9 bases, with 16 bases between the two germline ends. The germline V gene encodes CDR1 SGHDT and CDR2 YYEEEE. Here the CDR3 DNA reads TGTGCCAGCAGCTTGGAGGGTCAGGGTGCAGGCATTCAGTACTTC. Translation gives CASSLEGQGAGIQYF.

The table lists this clone with a count of one. The CDR3 loop reads CASSFPSQRRDNEQFF. Here the CDR3 DNA reads TGTGCCAGCAGCTTTCCATCACAGCGGAGGGACAATGAGCAGTTCTTC. J is TRBJ2-1 and V is TRBV5-4; D possibly corresponds to TRBD2 (6 bases). V was shortened by 2 bases and J by 5 bases, with 17 bases between the two germline ends. There are 16 residues in the CDR3. CDR1 and CDR2 (germline): SGHNT, YYREEE (reference sequence).

This clone was recorded only once. The chain has TRBV11-3 and TRBJ1-1; 7 nucleotides line up with TRBD1. Germline V gene data show CDR1 as SGHNT and CDR2 as YENEEA. The trim removed 4 bases at V and 7 bases at J, leaving 6 bases unmatched. CDR3 length equals 13 residues. The CDR3 sequence is CASSSGTAGEAFF. The CDR3 bases are TGTGCCAGCAGCTCCGGGACAGCTGGTGAAGCTTTCTTT.

J is TRBJ2-6 and V is TRBV18; TRBD1 might be the D (5 bases). The V gene lost 4 bases and the J gene lost 1 base, with 8 bases spanning the gap. There are 15 residues in the CDR3. Looked up from germline, CDR1 is KGHSH and CDR2 is LQKENI. The CDR3 is CASSQGASGANVLTF. The CDR3 DNA sequence: TGTGCCAGCTCACAAGGGGCATCTGGGGCCAACGTCCTGACTTTC. Combining the CDR3 with reference TRBV18 and TRBJ2-6 gives the whole variable domain NAGVMQNPRHLVRRRGQEARLRCSPMKGHSHVYWYRQLPEEGLKFMVYLQKENIIDESGMPKERFSAEFPKEGPSILRIQQVVRGDSAAYFCASSQGASGANVLTFGAGSRLTVL.

This clone appeared a few times. This rearrangement joins TRBV11-1 to TRBJ1-6, with D possibly being TRBD1 (5 bases). Trimming took off 3 bases at V and 10 bases at J, with 19 bases between the two ends. The CDR3 is 16 amino acids. CDR1 is SGHAT, CDR2 FQDESV, per germline (reference sequence). The CDR3 sequence is CASSFRGAGNFSPLHF. For the CDR3, the DNA is TGTGCCAGCAGCTTTCGTGGAGCAGGGAATTTCTCACCCCTCCACTTT.

This clone was counted a single time. The chain is built from TRBV9 and TRBJ1-4, with TRBD1 identical over 7 bases. The germline CDR1 and CDR2 sequences are SGDLS and YYNGEE. Trimming took 4 bases from V and 4 from J; bases not matched to a gene: 7. The CDR3 has 15 residues. The CDR3 reads CASSMRTGFNEKLFF. The CDR3 DNA sequence: TGTGCCAGCAGCATGCGGACAGGTTTTAATGAAAAACTGTTTTTT. Using reference TRBV9 and TRBJ1-4 for the parts outside the CDR3, the full variable domain is DSGVTQTPKHLITATGQRVTLRCSPRSGDLSVYWYQQSLDQGLQFLIQYYNGEERAKGNILERFSAQQFPDLHSELNLSSLELGDSALYFCASSMRTGFNEKLFFGSGTQLSVL.

The V gene is TRBV3-1 (or the pseudogene TRBV3-2), the J gene TRBJ1-1; 7 nucleotides align to TRBD1. CDR3 length: 16 residues. V was pared by 1 base and J by 5 bases, with 10 bases of the junction left unmatched. Germline CDR1 LGHDT, CDR2 YNNKEL (reference sequence). This chain's CDR3 is CASSQAVTGLGTEAFF. DNA for the CDR3: TGTGCCAGCAGCCAAGCTGTGACAGGGTTGGGGACTGAAGCTTTCTTT.

This clone has only one observation. V and J are TRBV28 and TRBJ2-7; 14 bases fit TRBD2. The CDR3 contains 20 residues. With 5 bases clipped from V and 7 bases from J, the junction kept 22 bases outside the gene matches. Per germline, CDR1 MDHEN and CDR2 SYDVKM. CDR3 amino acids: CASSPPPLTSGGGRGREQYF. The CDR3 DNA is TGTGCCAGCAGTCCACCTCCCCTGACTAGCGGGGGGGGCAGGGGTCGGGAGCAGTACTTC.

The sample holds a few counts of this clone. The chain carries TRBV3-1 (or the pseudogene TRBV3-2) and TRBJ1-4, with no clear D. With 3 bases removed from V and 5 bases from J, the gap between germline ends came to 16 bases. The CDR3 is made up of 16 amino acids. Germline CDR1 and CDR2: LGHDT and YNNKEL (reference sequence). The CDR3 is CASSHAWGVGNEKLFF. DNA of the CDR3: TGTGCCAGCAGCCACGCCTGGGGAGTCGGCAATGAAAAACTGTTTTTT.

The chain joins TRBV19 to TRBJ2-1; D may be TRBD2 (7 bases). The germline V and J ends were trimmed by 0 bases and 0 bases, with 15 bases remaining between them. The CDR3 spans 18 residues. Germline loops: CDR1 LNHDA, CDR2 SQIVND (reference sequence). The CDR3 region has the DNA TGTGCCAGTAGTATAGAAGGGGGAGGGGGAGTCTCCTACAATGAGCAGTTCTTC. Translation gives CASSIEGGGGVSYNEQFF.